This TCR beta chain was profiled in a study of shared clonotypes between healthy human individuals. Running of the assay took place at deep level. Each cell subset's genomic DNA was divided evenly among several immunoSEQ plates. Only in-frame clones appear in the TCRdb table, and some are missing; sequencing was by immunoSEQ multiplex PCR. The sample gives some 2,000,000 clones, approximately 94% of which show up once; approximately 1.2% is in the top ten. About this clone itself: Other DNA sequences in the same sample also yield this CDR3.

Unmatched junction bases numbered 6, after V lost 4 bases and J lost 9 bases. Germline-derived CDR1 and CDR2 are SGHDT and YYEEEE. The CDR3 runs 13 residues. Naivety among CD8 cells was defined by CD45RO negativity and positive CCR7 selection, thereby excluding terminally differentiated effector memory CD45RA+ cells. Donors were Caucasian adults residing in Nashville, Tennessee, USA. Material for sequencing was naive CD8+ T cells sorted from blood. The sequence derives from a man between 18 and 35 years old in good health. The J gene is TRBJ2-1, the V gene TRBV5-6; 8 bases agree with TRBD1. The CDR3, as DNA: TGTGCCAGCAGCCCCGGACAGGGTGGTGAGCAGTTCTTC. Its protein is CASSPGQGGEQFF. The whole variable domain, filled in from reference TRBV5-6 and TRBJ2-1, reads DAGVTQSPTHLIKTRGQQVTLRCSPKSGHDTVSWYQQALGQGPQFIFQYYEEEERQRGNFPDRFSGHQFPNYSSELNVNALLLGDSALYLCASSPGQGGEQFFGPGTRLTVL.